The source of this T cell receptor (beta chain) is a study of T-cell memory formation after mild COVID-19. The overall study: For the most part, TCR clusters were specific to one donor. Whole-study results and caveats: Clones shrinking between day 15 and 85 showed a balanced CD4/CD8 split, and those that grew later tilted toward CD4+.

Comments on this clonotype: What it recognizes is unknown.

Each CDR3 protein is one row after TCRdb ran MiXCR on the 5' RACE reads. Among fewer than 600,000 distinct CDR3 sequences listed, about a fifth were seen once. Sequenced sample: PBMCs or a T cell subset sorted from them (not recorded which). The TCR comes from an adult woman who had mild COVID-19 (a few samples of this study predate the infection). Cell type and time point are not known.

The CDR3, as DNA: TGCAGCGTTGTTGACAGGGGCTCCTACGAGCAGTACTTC. Protein sequence: CSVVDRGSYEQYF. The V call is TRBV29-1, the J call TRBJ2-7; 8 nucleotides agree with TRBD1. The junction had 2 bases not matched to a gene; V was cut back by 4 bases and J by 0 bases. Germline V CDR1 and CDR2: SQVTM, ANQGSEA. This CDR3 has 13 residues.